This T cell receptor (beta chain) stems from a study of shared clonotypes between healthy human individuals. Whole-study results and caveats: Researchers sampled only blood; tissue repertoires likely differ. Estimated richness was generally greater in naive than memory subsets.

Sequencing was performed with immunoSEQ multiplex PCR; in TCRdb, only in-frame clones are kept and a portion is missing. The sample lists 1.6 million or so clones, approximately 97% occurring once. Donors, without exception, were Caucasian adults residing in Nashville, Tennessee. Investigators divided CD4+ cells into CD45RA+ naive and CD45RA-negative memory subsets. Comment on this clone: What it binds is not known.

This clonotype was sampled from a man aged 25 to 45 in good health. The sample comprised naive CD4+ T cells sorted from blood. Subset in this sample: CD45RA+ positively selected.

The DNA for the CDR3 is TGTGCCAGCAGTCCTGTGGTTGGGGCCAACGTCCTGACTTTC. This gives the protein CASSPVVGANVLTF. This rearrangement joins TRBV28 to TRBJ2-6; D gene uncertain. The V gene lost 5 bases and the J gene lost 3 bases, with 8 bases spanning the gap. Germline V gene lookup returns CDR1 MDHEN and CDR2 SYDVKM. There are 14 residues in the CDR3.